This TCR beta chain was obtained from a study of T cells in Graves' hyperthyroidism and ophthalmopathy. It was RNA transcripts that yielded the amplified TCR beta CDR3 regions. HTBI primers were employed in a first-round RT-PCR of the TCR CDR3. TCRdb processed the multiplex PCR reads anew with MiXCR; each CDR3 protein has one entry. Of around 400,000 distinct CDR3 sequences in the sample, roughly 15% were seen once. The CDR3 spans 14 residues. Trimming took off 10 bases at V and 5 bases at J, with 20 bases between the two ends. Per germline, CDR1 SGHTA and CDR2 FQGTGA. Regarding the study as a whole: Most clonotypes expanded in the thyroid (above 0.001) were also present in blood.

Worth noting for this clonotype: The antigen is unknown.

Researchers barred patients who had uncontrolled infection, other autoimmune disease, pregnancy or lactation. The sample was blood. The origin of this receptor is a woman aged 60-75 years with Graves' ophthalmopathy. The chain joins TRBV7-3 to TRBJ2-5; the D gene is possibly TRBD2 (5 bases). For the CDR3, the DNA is TGTGCCACCACTCGACCGATAGCGCGGGAGACCCAGTACTTC. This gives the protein CATTRPIARETQYF.